A selection of T cell receptor beta chains follows, all from one sample in a study of cytomegalovirus exposure and HLA in healthy donors. The protocol was immunoSEQ multiplex PCR, while the TCRdb copy is restricted to in-frame clones and leaves out a portion. Found here are about 240,000 clones, about 81% of them singletons; the top ten hold 8%. The source material was PBMCs. Receptor source: a woman in her sixties or seventies in good health and CMV-seropositive. Both conserved end residues are part of each CDR3. A D gene is named only where the DNA matches it firmly. Size is omitted from some rows. Given values are once, few, many or a class for expanded clones.

. | TRBD2 | TRBJ2-1 | TRBV7-9 | TGTGCCAGCAGCTCCTTCCCGACTCGCGGGAGTTACAATGAGCAGTTCTTC | CASSSFPTRGSYNEQFF
. | TRBD1 | TRBJ2-7 | TRBV7-7 | TGTGCTAGCAGCCCCAACAGGGGGGACGAGCAGTACTTC | CASSPNRGDEQYF
once | . | TRBJ2-7 | TRBV6-5 | TGTGCCAGCAGTTACTCGAGAGGGCGGTCCTACGAGCAGTACTTC | CASSYSRGRSYEQYF
. | . | TRBJ1-3 | TRBV4-1 | TGCGCCAGCAGCCAGGAGGGGAGGAATGGAAACACCATATATTTT | CASSQEGRNGNTIYF
few | . | TRBJ1-1 | TRBV11-2 | TGTGCCAGCAGCTTCTCGCAAACAGGTTGGAACACTGAAGCTTTCTTT | CASSFSQTGWNTEAFF
. | . | TRBJ2-2 | TRBV7-9 | TGTGCCAGCAGCAGGGCAGGGGCTTACACCGGGGAGCTGTTTTTT | CASSRAGAYTGELFF
. | TRBD1 | TRBJ1-2 | TRBV5-6 | TGTGCCAGCATATTCCGACAGGGTTCCTATGGCTACACCTTC | CASIFRQGSYGYTF
. | . | TRBJ2-1 | TRBV5-1 | TGCGCCAGCAGCTCACAGGGTGAGACCTACAATGAGCAGTTCTTC | CASSSQGETYNEQFF
. | . | TRBJ2-2 | TRBV2 | TGTGCCAGCAGTGCGAGCTACACCGGGGAGCTGTTTTTT | CASSASYTGELFF
. | . | TRBJ2-5 | TRBV6-1 | TGTGCCAGCAGCCGAGATCGTGAAGAGACCCAGTACTTC | CASSRDREETQYF
. | . | TRBJ2-3 | TRBV6-1 | TGTGCCAGCAGGGGGACATACACAGATACGCAGTATTTT | CASRGTYTDTQYF
. | TRBD1 | TRBJ1-2 | TRBV7-9 | TGTGCCAGCAGCTTGGACAGGGTCTATGGCTACACCTTC | CASSLDRVYGYTF
few | . | TRBJ2-1 | TRBV6-1 | TGTGCCAGCAGGCCCACAGGGAAGGGGCACAATGAGCAGTTCTTC | CASRPTGKGHNEQFF
. | . | TRBJ1-3 | TRBV11-3 | TGTGCCAGCAGCCTAACGCCGGGAAACACCATATATTTT | CASSLTPGNTIYF
. | . | TRBJ1-5 | TRBV5-8 | TGTGCCAGCAGCAAGGGACATCTTAGCAATCAGCCCCAGCATTTT | CASSKGHLSNQPQHF
. | . | TRBJ2-7 | TRBV29-1 | TGCAGCGTCCGGACAGTGTTGGGCTACGAGCAGTACTTC | CSVRTVLGYEQYF
. | TRBD1 | TRBJ2-1 | TRBV30 | TGTGCCTGGAATAGGTGGACAGGGAACAATGAGCAGTTCTTC | CAWNRWTGNNEQFF
few | TRBD2 | TRBJ2-7 | TRBV10-3 | TGTGCCATCAGCGGGAGGTCCTACGAGCAGTACTTC | CAISGRSYEQYF
. | TRBD1 | TRBJ2-7 | TRBV28 | TGTGCCAGCAGTCGAACCGGGACAGGGCCCCACGAGCAGTACTTC | CASSRTGTGPHEQYF
. | TRBD1 | TRBJ1-2 | TRBV19 | TGTGCCAGTAGTTCGCGCCTAGGGGACAGGAGAGACTATGGCTACACCTTC | CASSSRLGDRRDYGYTF
once | . | TRBJ2-1 | TRBV6-1 | TGTGCCAGCAGTGAAGGGGGGGGCGATGAGCAGTTCTTC | CASSEGGGDEQFF